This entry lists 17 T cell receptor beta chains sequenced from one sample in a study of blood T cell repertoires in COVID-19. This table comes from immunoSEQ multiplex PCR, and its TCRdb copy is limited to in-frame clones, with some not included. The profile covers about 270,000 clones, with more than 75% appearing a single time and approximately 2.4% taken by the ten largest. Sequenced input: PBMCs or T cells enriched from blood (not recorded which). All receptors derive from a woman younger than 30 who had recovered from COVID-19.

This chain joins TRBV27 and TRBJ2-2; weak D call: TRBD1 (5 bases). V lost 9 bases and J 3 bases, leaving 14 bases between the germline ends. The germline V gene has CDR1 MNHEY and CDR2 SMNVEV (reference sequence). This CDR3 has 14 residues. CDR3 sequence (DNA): TGTGCCAGTACGTACAGGATACACACCGGGGAGCTGTTTTTT. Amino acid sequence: CASTYRIHTGELFF.

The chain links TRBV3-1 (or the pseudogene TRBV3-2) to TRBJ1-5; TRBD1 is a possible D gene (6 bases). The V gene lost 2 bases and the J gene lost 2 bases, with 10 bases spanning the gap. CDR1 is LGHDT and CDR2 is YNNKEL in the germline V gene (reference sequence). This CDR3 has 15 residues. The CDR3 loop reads CASSQLAGGNQPQHF. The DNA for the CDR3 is TGTGCCAGCAGCCAATTGGCAGGGGGCAATCAGCCCCAGCATTTT.

DNA for the CDR3: TGTGCCTGGAGTGTACGGGAGGGCCGCACTGAAGCTTTCTTT. Protein: CAWSVREGRTEAFF. The V call is TRBV30, the J call TRBJ1-1; D is ambiguous. This CDR3 is built from 14 residues. V was cut by 0 bases and J by 4 bases, with 12 bases left in between. CDR1 is GTSNPN and CDR2 is SVGIG in the germline V gene (reference sequence). The full variable domain, with the rest looked up from reference TRBV30 and TRBJ1-1, is SQTIHQWPATLVQPVGSPLSLECTVEGTSNPNLYWYRQAAGRGLQLLFYSVGIGQISSEVPQNLSASRPQDRQFILSSKKLLLSDSGFYLCAWSVREGRTEAFFGQGTRLTVV.

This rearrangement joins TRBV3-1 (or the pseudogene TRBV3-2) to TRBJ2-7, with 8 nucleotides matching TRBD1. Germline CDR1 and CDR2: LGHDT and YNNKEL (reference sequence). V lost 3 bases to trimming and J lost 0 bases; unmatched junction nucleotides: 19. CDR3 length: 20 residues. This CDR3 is CASSQGQRQGRRGLSYEQYF. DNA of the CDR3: TGTGCCAGCAGCCAGGGCCAACGACAGGGGAGGCGAGGGCTCTCCTACGAGCAGTACTTC.

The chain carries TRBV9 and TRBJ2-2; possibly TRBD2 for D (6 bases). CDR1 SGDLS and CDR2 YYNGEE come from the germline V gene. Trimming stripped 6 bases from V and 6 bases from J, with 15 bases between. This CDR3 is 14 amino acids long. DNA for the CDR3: TGTGCCAGCACGGGTAGCGGCTCGTCCGGGGAGCTGTTTTTT. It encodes CASTGSGSSGELFF.

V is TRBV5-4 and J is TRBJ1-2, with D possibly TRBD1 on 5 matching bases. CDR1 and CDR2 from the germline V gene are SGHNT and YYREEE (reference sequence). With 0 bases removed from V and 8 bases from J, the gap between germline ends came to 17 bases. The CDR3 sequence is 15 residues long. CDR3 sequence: CASSLEVRASEGYTF. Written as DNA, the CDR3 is TGTGCCAGCAGCTTGGAAGTCAGGGCTTCAGAGGGCTACACCTTC.

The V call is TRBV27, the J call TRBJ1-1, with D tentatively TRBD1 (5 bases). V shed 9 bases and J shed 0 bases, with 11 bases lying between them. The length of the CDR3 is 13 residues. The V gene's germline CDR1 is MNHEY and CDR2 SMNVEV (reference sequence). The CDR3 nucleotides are TGTGCCAGTAGGGGCCGGATGAACACTGAAGCTTTCTTT. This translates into CASRGRMNTEAFF.

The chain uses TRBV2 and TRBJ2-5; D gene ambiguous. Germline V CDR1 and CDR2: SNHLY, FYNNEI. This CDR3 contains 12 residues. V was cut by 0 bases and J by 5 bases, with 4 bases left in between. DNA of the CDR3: TGTGCCAGCAGTGAAGCGGGCGAGACCCAGTACTTC. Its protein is CASSEAGETQYF.

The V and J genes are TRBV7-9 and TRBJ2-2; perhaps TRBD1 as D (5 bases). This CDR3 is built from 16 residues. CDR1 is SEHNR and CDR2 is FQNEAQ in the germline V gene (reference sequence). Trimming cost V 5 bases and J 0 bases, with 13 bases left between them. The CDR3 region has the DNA TGTGCCAGCAGCCACCACAGGTTCACGAACACCGGGGAGCTGTTTTTT. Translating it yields CASSHHRFTNTGELFF.

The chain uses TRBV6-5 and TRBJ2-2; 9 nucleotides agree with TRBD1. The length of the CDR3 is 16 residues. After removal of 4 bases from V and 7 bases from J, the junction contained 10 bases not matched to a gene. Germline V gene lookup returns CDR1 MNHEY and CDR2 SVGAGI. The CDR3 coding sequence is TGTGCCAGCAGTTCTTACAGGGGGCGCGGAGGCGGGGAGCTGTTTTTT. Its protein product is CASSSYRGRGGGELFF.

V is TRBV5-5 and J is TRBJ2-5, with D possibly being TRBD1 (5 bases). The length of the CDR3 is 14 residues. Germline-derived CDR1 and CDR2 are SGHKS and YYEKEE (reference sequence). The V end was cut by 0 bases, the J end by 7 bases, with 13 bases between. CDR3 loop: CASSLGQSPGTQYF. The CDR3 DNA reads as TGTGCCAGCAGCTTGGGACAGTCCCCGGGGACCCAGTACTTC.

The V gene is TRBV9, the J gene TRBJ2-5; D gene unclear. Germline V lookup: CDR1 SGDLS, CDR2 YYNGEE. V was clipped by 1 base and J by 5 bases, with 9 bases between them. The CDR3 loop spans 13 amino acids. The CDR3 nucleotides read TGTGCCAGCAGCGTAACCCCCGGTGAGACCCAGTACTTC. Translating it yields CASSVTPGETQYF.

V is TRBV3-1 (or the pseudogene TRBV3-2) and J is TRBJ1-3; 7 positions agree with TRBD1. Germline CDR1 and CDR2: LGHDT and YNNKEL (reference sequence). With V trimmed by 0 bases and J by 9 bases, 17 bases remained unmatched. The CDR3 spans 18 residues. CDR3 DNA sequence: TGTGCCAGCAGCCAAGATGCGGCAGGGGGTCATGCTGAAAGCACCATATATTTT. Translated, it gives CASSQDAAGGHAESTIYF.

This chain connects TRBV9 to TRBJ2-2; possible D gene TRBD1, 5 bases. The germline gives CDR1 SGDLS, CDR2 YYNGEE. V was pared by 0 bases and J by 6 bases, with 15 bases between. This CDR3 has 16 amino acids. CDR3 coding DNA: TGTGCCAGCAGCGTAGATTCAGGGATGCGAGCCGGGGAGCTGTTTTTT. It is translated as CASSVDSGMRAGELFF.

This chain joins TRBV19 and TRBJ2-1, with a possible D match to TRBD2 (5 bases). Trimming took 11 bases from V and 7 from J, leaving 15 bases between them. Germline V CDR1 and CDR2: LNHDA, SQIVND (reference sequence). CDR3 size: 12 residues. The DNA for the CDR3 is TGTGCCTTAAGCGGACCCGAGAATGAGCAGTTCTTC. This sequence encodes CALSGPENEQFF.

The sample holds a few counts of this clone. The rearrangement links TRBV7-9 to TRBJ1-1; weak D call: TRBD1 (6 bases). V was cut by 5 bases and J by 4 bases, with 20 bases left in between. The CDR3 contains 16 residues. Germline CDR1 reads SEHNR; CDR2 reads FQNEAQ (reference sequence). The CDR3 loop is CASSQTKGGLATEAFF. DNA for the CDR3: TGTGCCAGCAGCCAAACGAAGGGGGGGTTGGCCACTGAAGCTTTCTTT. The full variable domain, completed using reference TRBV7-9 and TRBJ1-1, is DTGVSQNPRHKITKRGQNVTFRCDPISEHNRLYWYRQTLGQGPEFLTYFQNEAQLEKSRLLSDRFSAERPKGSFSTLEIQRTEQGDSAMYLCASSQTKGGLATEAFFGQGTRLTVV.

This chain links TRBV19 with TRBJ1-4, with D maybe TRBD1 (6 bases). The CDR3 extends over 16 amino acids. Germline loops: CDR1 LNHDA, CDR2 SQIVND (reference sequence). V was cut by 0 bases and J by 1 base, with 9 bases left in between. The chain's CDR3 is CASSIEQGITNEKLFF. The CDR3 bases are TGTGCCAGTAGTATAGAGCAGGGGATAACTAATGAAAAACTGTTTTTT. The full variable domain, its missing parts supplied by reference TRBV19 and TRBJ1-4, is DGGITQSPKYLFRKEGQNVTLSCEQNLNHDAMYWYRQDPGQGLRLIYYSQIVNDFQKGDIAEGYSVSREKKESFPLTVTSAQKNPTAFYLCASSIEQGITNEKLFFGSGTQLSVL.